Here is one T cell receptor (beta chain) with its context. This sample was included in a study of shared T cell receptors in the human thymus. V was shortened by 1 base and J by 4 bases, with 6 bases between the two germline ends. The CDR3 has 13 amino acids. Germline CDR1 reads SGHDT; CDR2 reads YYEEEE. Clones were sequenced by immunoSEQ multiplex PCR, and TCRdb holds only the in-frame ones, with some missing. The sample records 540,000 or so clones, about four fifths being singletons. These sequences were also reported in another study, on human thymus T cells.

The sequence derives from a boy younger than two with a congenital heart defect. Sequenced: thymocytes. V gene TRBV5-6 combines with J gene TRBJ1-3; D is uncertain. Here the CDR3 DNA reads TGTGCCAGCAGCTTGCAGGCAGGAAACACCATATATTTT. Its protein product is CASSLQAGNTIYF.